The next 30 T cell receptor beta chains were all read from a single sample in a study of blood T cell repertoires in COVID-19. Produced via immunoSEQ multiplex PCR; TCRdb's table is partial and in-frame only. The sample lists 130,000 to 150,000 clones, 75% to 90% occurring once. Specimen: peripheral blood. These TCRs come from a woman aged 55-75 years with COVID-19, enrolled during active disease.

The chain joins TRBV5-4 to TRBJ2-6, with D possibly matching TRBD1 (5 bases). Per germline, CDR1 SGHNT and CDR2 YYREEE (reference sequence). The CDR3 covers 14 residues. The V end lost 7 bases, the J end lost 1 base, and 9 bases lay between the germline ends. Written as DNA, the CDR3 is TGTGCCAGCCAACAGGAATCTGGGGCCAACGTCCTGACTTTC. Amino acid sequence: CASQQESGANVLTF. The variable domain in full, completed from reference TRBV5-4 and TRBJ2-6, reads ETGVTQSPTHLIKTRGQQVTLRCSSQSGHNTVSWYQQALGQGPQFIFQYYREEENGRGNFPPRFSGLQFPNYSSELNVNALELDDSALYLCASQQESGANVLTFGAGSRLTVL.

In its sample, this clone was seen once. This chain links TRBV2 with TRBJ2-7; no definite D call. CDR1 is SNHLY and CDR2 is FYNNEI in the germline V gene. CDR3 size: 11 residues. Trimming left V 3 bases short and J 4 bases short, with 4 bases between. In DNA, the CDR3 is TGTGCCAGCAGTGATTCATACGAGCAGTACTTC. It encodes CASSDSYEQYF.

The chain has TRBV29-1 and TRBJ1-5, with D possibly TRBD1 on 6 matching bases. Trimming stripped 7 bases from V and 5 bases from J, with 12 bases between. Germline V gene lookup returns CDR1 SQVTM and CDR2 ANQGSEA. CDR3 length: 12 residues. The CDR3 DNA follows: TGCAGCGCCTGGACAGCTGATCAGCCCCAGCATTTT. This encodes CSAWTADQPQHF.

The V and J genes are TRBV5-1 and TRBJ2-5; TRBD2 agrees at 10 bases. Looked up from germline, CDR1 is SGHRS and CDR2 is YFSETQ. V was pared by 3 bases and J by 5 bases, with 4 bases of the junction left unmatched. The CDR3 is 14 amino acids. The CDR3 loop reads CASSSLAGRETQYF. The CDR3 coding sequence is TGCGCCAGCAGCTCACTAGCGGGGAGGGAGACCCAGTACTTC. Combining the CDR3 with reference TRBV5-1 and TRBJ2-5 gives the whole variable domain KAGVTQTPRYLIKTRGQQVTLSCSPISGHRSVSWYQQTPGQGLQFLFEYFSETQRNKGNFPGRFSGRQFSNSRSEMNVSTLELGDSALYLCASSSLAGRETQYFGPGTRLLVL.

This clone has only one observation. J is TRBJ2-7 and V is TRBV7-8; 9 nucleotides align to TRBD2. Germline CDR1 is SGHVS and CDR2 is FQNEAQ. The CDR3 sequence is 16 residues long. V was pared by 5 bases and J by 3 bases, with 11 bases of the junction left unmatched. The chain's CDR3 is CASSLITSGSVYEQYF. CDR3 bases: TGTGCCAGCAGCCTAATAACTAGCGGGTCGGTCTACGAGCAGTACTTC.

The chain carries TRBV3-1 (or the pseudogene TRBV3-2) and TRBJ2-5, with D possibly matching TRBD2 (7 bases). Germline values: CDR1 LGHDT, CDR2 YNNKEL (reference sequence). The CDR3 has 16 residues. V dropped 1 base and J dropped 2 bases, with 14 bases sitting between them. CDR3 region: CASSQGLGGGQETQYF. CDR3 DNA sequence: TGTGCCAGCAGCCAAGGGCTAGGGGGGGGGCAAGAGACCCAGTACTTC.

The chain couples TRBV12-3 or TRBV12-4 to TRBJ2-5; no clear D gene. V was clipped by 8 bases and J by 5 bases, with 9 bases between them. This CDR3 contains 11 residues. CDR3 nucleotides: TGTGCCAGCGGGCTATATGAGACCCAGTACTTC. It encodes CASGLYETQYF.

This chain connects TRBV3-1 (or the pseudogene TRBV3-2) to TRBJ1-1; D unclear. V lost 2 bases, J lost 8 bases, and 6 bases lay in between. This CDR3 has 11 amino acids. From germline, CDR1 is LGHDT and CDR2 YNNKEL (reference sequence). CDR3 nucleotide sequence: TGTGCCAGCAGCCAATCGGAGGAAGCTTTCTTT. Translating it yields CASSQSEEAFF.

The V call is TRBV6-6, the J call TRBJ1-3; D not resolved. Germline V CDR1 and CDR2: MNHNY, SVGAGI (reference sequence). This CDR3 is 15 amino acids long. V shed 2 bases and J shed 4 bases, with 12 bases lying between them. CDR3 region: CASSYGWGGGNTIYF. The CDR3 coding sequence is TGTGCCAGCAGTTACGGGTGGGGAGGGGGAAACACCATATATTTT.

The chain joins TRBV7-2 to TRBJ1-2, with 7 bases matching TRBD1. The germline V gene encodes CDR1 SGHTA and CDR2 FQGNSA. The CDR3 contains 16 residues. V gave up 5 bases and J gave up 0 bases; unmatched junction bases: 9. The CDR3: CASSPTGTNANYGYTF. The CDR3 region has the DNA TGTGCCAGCAGCCCGACAGGGACGAATGCTAACTATGGCTACACCTTC.

This sequence joins TRBV6-1 and TRBJ1-4; possible D gene TRBD1, 5 bases. V dropped 6 bases and J dropped 5 bases, with 13 bases sitting between them. The CDR3 totals 14 residues. Looked up from germline, CDR1 is MNHNS and CDR2 is SASEGT. The CDR3 is CASRPGTQNEKLFF. The DNA for the CDR3 is TGTGCCAGCAGACCCGGGACTCAGAATGAAAAACTGTTTTTT.

The J gene is TRBJ1-4, the V gene TRBV7-9; 8 positions match TRBD1. J lost 4 bases, V lost 4 bases, and 2 bases had no gene match. This CDR3 comprises 14 residues. CDR1 and CDR2 from the germline V gene are SEHNR and FQNEAQ (reference sequence). The CDR3 reads CASSSGQVNEKLFF. CDR3 in DNA: TGTGCCAGCAGCTCGGGACAGGTTAATGAAAAACTGTTTTTT.

The V gene is TRBV19, the J gene TRBJ1-1; possible D gene TRBD1, 6 bases. Germline V gives CDR1 LNHDA, CDR2 SQIVND (reference sequence). V was cut by 8 bases and J by 3 bases, with 13 bases left in between. The length of the CDR3 is 13 residues. The CDR3 loop reads CASSRTAHTEAFF. The CDR3 coding sequence is TGTGCCAGTTCTCGGACAGCCCACACTGAAGCTTTCTTT.

The chain employs TRBV7-9 and TRBJ2-7; maybe TRBD1 (6 bases). The CDR3 covers 16 residues. V was pared by 5 bases and J by 0 bases, with 17 bases between. Germline loops: CDR1 SEHNR, CDR2 FQNEAQ (reference sequence). As DNA, the CDR3 is TGTGCCAGCAGCCCCCCGACAGGTTTCAGCTCCTACGAGCAGTACTTC. Translation gives CASSPPTGFSSYEQYF.

V is TRBV7-9 and J is TRBJ1-2; D unresolved. Germline values: CDR1 SEHNR, CDR2 FQNEAQ (reference sequence). Between the trimmed V and J ends, which lost 3 bases and 5 bases, there was a span of 4 bases. The length of the CDR3 is 11 residues. As DNA, the CDR3 is TGTGCCAGCAGCTTTCTGTATGGCTACACCTTC. This translates into CASSFLYGYTF. The variable domain in full, completed from reference TRBV7-9 and TRBJ1-2, reads DTGVSQNPRHKITKRGQNVTFRCDPISEHNRLYWYRQTLGQGPEFLTYFQNEAQLEKSRLLSDRFSAERPKGSFSTLEIQRTEQGDSAMYLCASSFLYGYTFGSGTRLTVV.

The V and J genes are TRBV27 and TRBJ2-3; D possibly corresponds to TRBD2 (6 bases). Trimming left V 3 bases short and J 10 bases short, with 20 bases between. Germline CDR1 MNHEY, CDR2 SMNVEV (reference sequence). The length of the CDR3 is 15 residues. The CDR3 region has the DNA TGTGCCAGCAGTTTCACCGGGGGTCCCGTTTTGGCGCAGTATTTT. Translating gives CASSFTGGPVLAQYF.

This clone was counted a few times. V and J are TRBV6-2 or TRBV6-3 and TRBJ1-1; tentative D call: TRBD1 (5 bases). CDR1 MNHEY and CDR2 SVGEGT come from the germline V gene. V lost 0 bases and J 3 bases, leaving 11 bases between the germline ends. There are 15 residues in the CDR3. Written as DNA, the CDR3 is TGTGCCAGCAGTTACTCGACGCGGGGGTACACTGAAGCTTTCTTT. This translates into CASSYSTRGYTEAFF.

The chain uses TRBV2 and TRBJ1-6, with 10 positions matching TRBD1. Per germline, CDR1 SNHLY and CDR2 FYNNEI. With 2 bases clipped from V and 7 bases from J, the junction kept 2 bases outside the gene matches. This CDR3 spans 15 amino acids. Here the CDR3 DNA reads TGTGCCAGCAGTGAATCGGGACAGGGGAATTCACCCCTCCACTTT. This sequence encodes CASSESGQGNSPLHF.

This clone was observed once. The chain joins TRBV2 to TRBJ2-5; tentatively, D is TRBD1 (6 bases). V was pared by 9 bases and J by 3 bases, with 11 bases between. This CDR3 has 12 amino acids. The germline V gene has CDR1 SNHLY and CDR2 FYNNEI. The CDR3 loop reads CARQGSKETQYF. CDR3 nucleotides: TGTGCCAGACAGGGATCAAAAGAGACCCAGTACTTC.

This clone has only one observation. The V gene is TRBV24-1, the J gene TRBJ2-7, with 12 bases matching TRBD2. Germline V CDR1 and CDR2: KGHDR, SFDVKD. With V trimmed by 4 bases and J by 7 bases, 10 bases remained unmatched. The CDR3 has 16 amino acids. The CDR3 DNA reads TGTGCCACCAGTGACCCAACACTAGCGGGGGGCCGTGAGCAGTACTTC. It codes for CATSDPTLAGGREQYF.

The CDR3 spells CASSVAWGTSGGNEQFF. CDR3 sequence (DNA): TGTGCCAGCAGTGTCGCGTGGGGAACTAGCGGGGGCAATGAGCAGTTCTTC. This rearrangement joins TRBV25-1 to TRBJ2-1; 11 bases match TRBD2. The germline gives CDR1 MGHDK, CDR2 SYGVNS. V was clipped by 4 bases and J by 6 bases; unmatched bases: 11. The CDR3 extends over 17 amino acids.

A few counts support this clone. V usage is TRBV2 and J usage is TRBJ2-1; 8 positions agree with TRBD2. CDR3 size: 14 residues. CDR1 and CDR2 from the germline V gene are SNHLY and FYNNEI. CDR3 sequence: CAGRPAGAYNEQFF. The CDR3 nucleotides read TGTGCTGGCCGGCCAGCGGGGGCCTACAATGAGCAGTTCTTC.

The gene calls are TRBV19 and TRBJ1-4, with D possibly being TRBD1 (5 bases). Germline V gene sequence: CDR1 LNHDA, CDR2 SQIVND (reference sequence). This CDR3 is 13 amino acids long. Trimming removed 7 bases at V and 5 bases at J, with 11 bases between. This chain's CDR3 is CASKDKVNEKLFF. In DNA, the CDR3 is TGTGCCAGTAAGGACAAGGTAAATGAAAAACTGTTTTTT.

The chain links TRBV18 to TRBJ2-1; TRBD1 matches at 8 bases. Germline V gives CDR1 KGHSH, CDR2 LQKENI. The CDR3 totals 17 residues. V dropped 0 bases and J dropped 7; count of bases not matched to a gene: 11. The CDR3 loop is CASSPPVGTGRGNEQFF. As DNA, the CDR3 is TGTGCCAGCTCACCACCCGTTGGGACAGGAAGGGGTAATGAGCAGTTCTTC.

The chain is built from TRBV5-1 and TRBJ2-1, with TRBD1 matching over 9 bases. Germline trimming cut 0 bases from V and 6 bases from J; bases unmatched to any gene: 4. The germline CDR1 and CDR2 sequences are SGHRS and YFSETQ. The CDR3 covers 15 residues. In DNA form, the CDR3 reads TGCGCCAGCAGCTTGGGGACAGGGGTCGGCAATGAGCAGTTCTTC. Encoded protein: CASSLGTGVGNEQFF.

This clone occurred once. The chain couples TRBV11-2 to TRBJ1-1, with unresolved D. This CDR3 has 13 residues. Trimming removed 1 base from V and 5 bases from J, with 8 bases in between. Germline V CDR1 and CDR2: SGHAT, FQNNGV. DNA of the CDR3: TGTGCCAGCAGCTTAGGAGGTCAAACTGAAGCTTTCTTT. Protein product: CASSLGGQTEAFF. The full variable domain, with the rest looked up from reference TRBV11-2 and TRBJ1-1, is EAGVAQSPRYKIIEKRQSVAFWCNPISGHATLYWYQQILGQGPKLLIQFQNNGVVDDSQLPKDRFSAERLKGVDSTLKIQPAKLEDSAVYLCASSLGGQTEAFFGQGTRLTVV.

This chain links TRBV3-1 (or the pseudogene TRBV3-2) with TRBJ1-1, with TRBD1 identical over 9 bases. The germline V gene has CDR1 LGHDT and CDR2 YNNKEL (reference sequence). V dropped 4 bases and J dropped 5; count of bases not matched to a gene: 17. This CDR3 contains 18 residues. CDR3 DNA sequence: TGTGCCAGCAGCCCCGCCGGACAGGGGATTGTTGGGGGGACTGAAGCTTTCTTT. Its protein is CASSPAGQGIVGGTEAFF.

V gene TRBV5-1 combines with J gene TRBJ2-1; 11 positions agree with TRBD2. CDR1 and CDR2 (germline): SGHRS, YFSETQ. J gave up 0 bases and V 1 base, and 9 bases lay outside the gene matches. The CDR3 runs to 19 residues. The CDR3 spells CASSLYLAGGSPSYNEQFF. The CDR3 DNA reads TGCGCCAGCAGCTTGTACCTAGCGGGGGGAAGCCCCTCCTACAATGAGCAGTTCTTC.

This rearrangement joins TRBV11-2 to TRBJ1-1; D unresolved. There are 13 residues in the CDR3. Germline V gene sequence: CDR1 SGHAT, CDR2 FQNNGV. V was clipped by 4 bases and J by 10 bases, with 16 bases between them. This CDR3 reads CASSYLRGQGAFF. CDR3 nucleotides: TGTGCCAGCAGCTATCTGCGAGGGCAAGGAGCTTTCTTT.

The chain is built from TRBV3-1 (or the pseudogene TRBV3-2) and TRBJ1-6; D not resolved. Germline assignment: CDR1 LGHDT and CDR2 YNNKEL (reference sequence). The CDR3 runs 15 residues. V lost 2 bases and J lost 9, with 14 bases in between. CDR3 protein: CASSQMAEGLSPLHF. In DNA form, the CDR3 reads TGTGCCAGCAGCCAAATGGCAGAGGGCCTTTCACCCCTCCACTTT.